A selection of T cell receptor beta chains follows, all from one sample in a study of blood T cell repertoires in COVID-19. Libraries were prepared by immunoSEQ multiplex PCR; TCRdb keeps only in-frame clonotypes and omits some of them. The sample contains about 180,000 clones, about four fifths of which appear only once. The sample was peripheral blood. These receptors all stem from a man between 70 and 80 years old with active or convalescent COVID-19. CDR3s include the opening cysteine and the closing phenylalanine or tryptophan. Each record gives: J gene, V gene, D gene, clone size, CDR3 DNA, CDR3 protein. The D gene is left open where the match is weak. The size entry is marked missing in some rows and otherwise reads once, few, many or a size class.

>TRBJ2-5|TRBV7-6|.|.
TGTGCCAGCAGCTTAGTGGGGCCAGAGACCCAGTACTTC
CASSLVGPETQYF
>TRBJ1-3|TRBV15|TRBD1|.
TGTGCCACCAGCAGAGAGGGACAGCATAGTGGAAACACCATATATTTT
CATSREGQHSGNTIYF
>TRBJ2-7|TRBV5-1|TRBD1|.
TGCGCCAGCCAACCGGGACAGGGGATCTACGAGCAGTACTTC
CASQPGQGIYEQYF
>TRBJ1-1|TRBV5-1|TRBD1|.
TGCGCCAGCAGCTTCGGGACAGGGCCTGAAGCTTTCTTT
CASSFGTGPEAFF
>TRBJ2-7|TRBV12-3/TRBV12-4|.|.
TGTGCCAGCAGTCCCCAGATTATCTACGAGCAGTACTTC
CASSPQIIYEQYF
>TRBJ2-1|TRBV11-2|TRBD2|.
TGTGCCAGCAGCCCGATCGGGAGGGGGAGCTCCTACAATGAGCAGTTCTTC
CASSPIGRGSSYNEQFF
>TRBJ1-5|TRBV19|TRBD1|few
TGTGCCAGTAGTATACAGGGGGCGAGTCAGCCCCAGCATTTT
CASSIQGASQPQHF
>TRBJ2-3|TRBV27|.|.
TGTGCCAGCAGGATAGCGGTAACTAGCACAGATACGCAGTATTTT
CASRIAVTSTDTQYF
>TRBJ2-7|TRBV6-2/TRBV6-3|.|.
TGTGCCAGCATCCCAGGAGGGTGGGCCTACGAGCAGTACTTC
CASIPGGWAYEQYF
>TRBJ1-6|TRBV19|.|few
TGTGCCAGTAGTATACAAACAGTTCGAGGGTCCCTCCACTTT
CASSIQTVRGSLHF
>TRBJ2-7|TRBV18|TRBD1|.
TGTGCCAGCTCACCACCCGTCCTCGACAGGGTCGAGCAGTACTTC
CASSPPVLDRVEQYF
>TRBJ1-1|TRBV18|TRBD1|.
TGTGCCAGCTCACTGAGCCCGGACAGGGGAAACACTGAAGCTTTCTTT
CASSLSPDRGNTEAFF
>TRBJ2-7|TRBV7-8|.|.
TGTGCCAGCAGCTTATCCCCAGGGACCTACGAGCAGTACTTC
CASSLSPGTYEQYF
>TRBJ2-7|TRBV23-1|.|few
TGCGCCAGCAGTCGACAGGTTATCTCCTACGAGCAGTACTTC
CASSRQVISYEQYF
>TRBJ2-5|TRBV18|.|.
TGTGCCAGCTCACCTTACAGGACCAACCAAGAGACCCAGTACTTC
CASSPYRTNQETQYF
>TRBJ2-7|TRBV21-1|.|.
TGTGCCAGCAGCATAACAGGGTTTACAGACGAGCAGTACTTC
CASSITGFTDEQYF
>TRBJ2-3|TRBV30|TRBD2|.
TGTGCCTGGAGTGTCCTAGCGGGCGCTACAGATACGCAGTATTTT
CAWSVLAGATDTQYF
>TRBJ1-2|TRBV29-1|.|once
TGCAGCGTTGAGGTCGGGGAGCATGGCTACACCTTC
CSVEVGEHGYTF
>TRBJ1-1|TRBV6-4|.|.
TGTGCCAGCAGACCCCAGGGCGCCGGGGGCACTGAAGCTTTCTTT
CASRPQGAGGTEAFF
>TRBJ1-4|TRBV7-9|.|.
TGTGCCAGCAGCTCGGGAGCATTACCAACTAATGAAAAACTGTTTTTT
CASSSGALPTNEKLFF
>TRBJ1-2|TRBV19|.|.
TGTGCCAGTAGTATTGCGGGAGACTATGGCTACACCTTC
CASSIAGDYGYTF
>TRBJ1-1|TRBV6-2/TRBV6-3|TRBD1|.
TGTGCCAGCAGTTACTCCGACAGGGGGATCCAGAACACTGAAGCTTTCTTT
CASSYSDRGIQNTEAFF
>TRBJ1-5|TRBV6-1|.|.
TGTGCCAGCAGTGAATATTCGGGACTTCAGCCCCAGCATTTT
CASSEYSGLQPQHF
>TRBJ2-5|TRBV9|.|.
TGTGCCAGCAGCGTAGGAGGGGAGACCCAGTACTTC
CASSVGGETQYF
>TRBJ1-1|TRBV5-1|.|.
TGCGCCAGCAGCTTGGAACAGGCGAACACTGAAGCTTTCTTT
CASSLEQANTEAFF
>TRBJ2-7|TRBV23-1|TRBD1|few
TGCGCCAGCAGTCAATGGGTAACAGGGGCCTACGAGCAGTACTTC
CASSQWVTGAYEQYF
>TRBJ1-6|TRBV7-9|.|.
TGTGCCAGCAGCTCCGGCGGACAATATAATTCACCCCTCCACTTT
CASSSGGQYNSPLHF
>TRBJ1-3|TRBV18|TRBD1|.
TGTGCCAGCTCACCGGGTACAGGGGCAATTGGAAACACCATATATTTT
CASSPGTGAIGNTIYF
>TRBJ2-3|TRBV6-5|.|.
TGTGCCAGCAGCCTAGAGGGTAGCACAGATACGCAGTATTTT
CASSLEGSTDTQYF
>TRBJ2-5|TRBV2|TRBD2|.
TGTGCCAGCAGTCCGGCTAGCGGGAGGGCCCAAGAGACCCAGTACTTC
CASSPASGRAQETQYF
>TRBJ2-5|TRBV7-2|.|.
TGTGCCAGCAGCCAAGCAACCGGGACTCAGGAGACCCAGTACTTC
CASSQATGTQETQYF
>TRBJ1-5|TRBV6-5|.|.
TGTGCCAGCTCTCAGGTCGGGGATCAGCCCCAGCATTTT
CASSQVGDQPQHF
>TRBJ1-2|TRBV7-2|TRBD1|.
TGTGCCAGCAGCTTAAGTGGACAGGGAAGCTATGGCTACACCTTC
CASSLSGQGSYGYTF
>TRBJ1-2|TRBV19|TRBD1|.
TGTGCCAGTAGTATGGGACAGGGTATCGGGGACCTCTATGGCTACACCTTC
CASSMGQGIGDLYGYTF
>TRBJ2-7|TRBV9|.|.
TGTGCCAGCAGCGTGGGGCAGCACTCCTACGAGCAGTACTTC
CASSVGQHSYEQYF
>TRBJ1-2|TRBV29-1|TRBD1|.
TGCAGCGTCGTTACAGGGGCCGATGGCTACACCTTC
CSVVTGADGYTF
>TRBJ1-1|TRBV6-5|.|.
TGTGCCAGCAGGCCCTATCTTGAAGCTTTCTTT
CASRPYLEAFF
>TRBJ1-1|TRBV5-1|TRBD1|few
TGCGCCAGCAGCACTCAGGGGGACACTGAAGCTTTCTTT
CASSTQGDTEAFF
>TRBJ1-2|TRBV5-1|TRBD1|once
TGCGCCAGCAGCTTGGACGACTTTGGGGACAGGGGGCTTGGCTACACCTTC
CASSLDDFGDRGLGYTF
>TRBJ1-2|TRBV10-3|.|.
TGTGCCATCAGTGAGCGGGAGGACTATGGCTACACCTTC
CAISEREDYGYTF
>TRBJ2-2|TRBV7-2|.|.
TGTGCCAGCAGCTTAATAGTTTCCGGGGAGCTGTTTTTT
CASSLIVSGELFF
>TRBJ1-2|TRBV7-2|TRBD1|.
TGTGCCAGCAGCTTTAGTGGACAGGGGGCTCAAGGCTACACCTTC
CASSFSGQGAQGYTF
>TRBJ2-7|TRBV2|.|.
TGTGCCAGCAGTCCTCGGTTCGCTAATTACGAGCAGTACTTC
CASSPRFANYEQYF
>TRBJ1-1|TRBV11-3|TRBD1|.
TGTGCCAGCGAGACGCCCTGGGTATGTGCAGGGGGCGCTTCCATCACTGAAGCTTTCTTT
CASETPWVCAGGASITEAFF
>TRBJ1-1|TRBV10-3|TRBD1|.
TGTGCCATCAGTGAGCCCCCGGGACAGAGGACTGAAGCTTTCTTT
CAISEPPGQRTEAFF
>TRBJ2-1|TRBV9|.|.
TGTGCCAGCAGCTCTCTCGGGGGTTACAATGAGCAGTTCTTC
CASSSLGGYNEQFF
>TRBJ2-1|TRBV7-9|.|.
TGTGCCAGCAGCTTAGCCCGGGGTCAGTACAATGAGCAGTTCTTC
CASSLARGQYNEQFF
>TRBJ1-5|TRBV5-8|.|.
TGTGCCAGCAGCTTGGGGCAGAATCAGCCCCAGCATTTT
CASSLGQNQPQHF
>TRBJ2-1|TRBV5-5|TRBD1|once
TGTGCCAGCAGCTTTGAACAGGGGAGCAACAATGAGCAGTTCTTC
CASSFEQGSNNEQFF
>TRBJ1-4|TRBV5-1|.|.
TGCGCCAGCAGCTCTCCAGGAGGGGATGAAAAACTGTTTTTT
CASSSPGGDEKLFF